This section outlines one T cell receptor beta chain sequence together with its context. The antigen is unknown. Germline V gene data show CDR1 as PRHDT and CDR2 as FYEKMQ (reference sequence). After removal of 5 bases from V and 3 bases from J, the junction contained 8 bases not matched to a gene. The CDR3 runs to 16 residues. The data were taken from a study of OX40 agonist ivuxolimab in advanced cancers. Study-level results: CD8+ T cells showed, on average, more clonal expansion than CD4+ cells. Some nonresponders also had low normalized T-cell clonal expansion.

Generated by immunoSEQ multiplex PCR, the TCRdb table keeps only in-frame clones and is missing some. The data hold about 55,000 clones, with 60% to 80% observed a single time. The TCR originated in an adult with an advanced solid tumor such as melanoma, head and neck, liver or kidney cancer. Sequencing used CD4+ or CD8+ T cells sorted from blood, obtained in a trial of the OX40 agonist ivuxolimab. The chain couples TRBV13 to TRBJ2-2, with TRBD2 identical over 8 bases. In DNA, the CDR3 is TGTGCCAGCAGCCCCAGGGGAGCGGGAGACACCGGGGAGCTGTTTTTT. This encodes CASSPRGAGDTGELFF.